Detailed here is one TCR beta chain. Its target is not known. The data stem from a study of post-analysis software for immune sequencing data. Study observations and caveats: F-measure co-clustering was strong for batch-matched samples. Comparison with controls showed significantly lower normalized Chao1 diversity in multiple sclerosis patients. Higher frequency in patients than in controls was seen for five TRBV segments, with TRBV5-6, TRBV5-1 and TRBV20-1 among them.

cDNA libraries of TCR beta carried unique molecular identifiers. Each CDR3 protein is one row after TCRdb ran MiXCR on the PCR reads. In the table there are a few hundred thousand distinct CDR3 sequences, approximately 33% of which are singletons. Germline V gives CDR1 MNHNY, CDR2 SVGAGI (reference sequence). CDR3 size: 16 residues. The V and J ends lost 2 bases and 3 bases respectively, with 14 bases between them. The sequenced sample consisted of blood. The TCR originated in a girl aged 10-17 years with multiple sclerosis. The chain links TRBV6-6 to TRBJ2-1; TRBD2 might be the D (7 bases). This chain's CDR3 is CASSYKGGGGYNEQFF. CDR3 DNA sequence: TGTGCCAGCAGTTACAAAGGGGGGGGAGGCTACAATGAGCAGTTCTTC.